Listed below are T cell receptor beta chains from one sample, sequenced in a study of HIV-infected patients and healthy controls. TCRdb processed the 5' RACE reads anew with MiXCR; each CDR3 protein has one entry. The top ten clones hold around 20% of a sample with under 7,000 distinct CDR3 sequences, 7% to 10% of them seen once. Here the sequenced sample was blood, taken during antiretroviral therapy. These receptors all come from an adult with HIV infection. CDR3s include the opening cysteine and the closing phenylalanine or tryptophan. Each record gives: clone size, D gene, V gene, J gene, CDR3 DNA, CDR3 protein. D genes are given only for firm matches. The size entry is marked missing in some rows and otherwise reads once, few, many or a size class.

>NA|TRBD1|TRBV27|TRBJ1-2
TGTGCCAGCAGAGGGGCCCAGGGACAGCAAAACAACTATGGCTACACCTTC
CASRGAQGQQNNYGYTF
>few|NA|TRBV11-2|TRBJ1-1
TGTGCCAGCAGCCCCACAGCCAGACCGCTAGTGCACACTGAAGCTTTCTTT
CASSPTARPLVHTEAFF
>many|NA|TRBV12-3/TRBV12-4|TRBJ2-2
TGTGCCAGCAGTTTTGAACCGAATTGGGGGGAGCTGTTTTTT
CASSFEPNWGELFF
>many|NA|TRBV10-3|TRBJ2-1
TGTGCCACCGCGGACCGTCCCGACAATGAGCAGTTCTTC
CATADRPDNEQFF
>many|NA|TRBV30|TRBJ1-2
TGTGCCTGGAGTCCTTCCGGGACGAGCTACACCTTC
CAWSPSGTSYTF
>NA|TRBD2|TRBV28|TRBJ2-1
TGTGCCAGCAGCCGGGAGGGGGGCCCGGTCAGTGAGCAGTTCTTC
CASSREGGPVSEQFF
>medium-sized|TRBD2|TRBV27|TRBJ2-7
TGTGCCAGCAGTCCCGGACTAGCGGCCACCTACGAGCAGTACTTC
CASSPGLAATYEQYF
>many|NA|TRBV4-1|TRBJ1-1
TGCGCCAGCAGCCAAGTAACAGGCGACACTGAAGCTTTCTTT
CASSQVTGDTEAFF
>medium-sized|NA|TRBV7-2|TRBJ2-7
TGTGCCAGCAGCTTAGACGTGCGCTACGAGCAGTACTTC
CASSLDVRYEQYF
>many|NA|TRBV5-4|TRBJ2-7
TGTGCCAGCGGTCGTTGGGGAATTGGCGAGCAGTACTTC
CASGRWGIGEQYF
>many|NA|TRBV7-2|TRBJ2-5
TGTGCCAGCAGCCCCCAAGGAGAGACCCAGTACTTC
CASSPQGETQYF
>many|NA|TRBV28|TRBJ1-6
TGTGCCAGCAGTCCGAGACAGTTCTTTTCACCCCTCCACTTT
CASSPRQFFSPLHF
>medium-sized|NA|TRBV25-1|TRBJ1-1
TGTGCCAGCAGTGTACAAGGCCCAGGGGCTGAAGCTTTCTTT
CASSVQGPGAEAFF
>many|TRBD1|TRBV12-3/TRBV12-4|TRBJ1-1
TGTGCCAGCAGTTTAGGACAGGGGCACACTGAAGCTTTCTTT
CASSLGQGHTEAFF
>medium-sized|TRBD2|TRBV12-3/TRBV12-4|TRBJ2-1
TGTGCCAGCAGCACCGGGACTAGCTCTGTCGATGAGCAGTTCTTC
CASSTGTSSVDEQFF
>medium-sized|TRBD1|TRBV7-2|TRBJ1-2
TGTGCCAGCAGAAAGGGGGCGGGCGCCTATGGCTACACCTTC
CASRKGAGAYGYTF
>NA|TRBD1|TRBV7-2|TRBJ1-1
TGTGCCAGCAGCTTAAGGACAGGGGGGGACACTGAAGCTTTCTTT
CASSLRTGGDTEAFF
>many|TRBD1|TRBV10-3|TRBJ1-5
TGTGCCATCAGATCCGGGACAGACCATCAGCCCCAGCATTTT
CAIRSGTDHQPQHF